The present T cell receptor beta chain was sequenced within a study of T cells in Graves' hyperthyroidism and ophthalmopathy. Whole-study results and caveats: For ophthalmopathy, model prediction preceded onset by a median 6.5 months. Most clonotypes expanded in the thyroid (above 0.001) were also present in blood.

This clonotype was detected many times. Its antigen is unidentified. Patients showing uncontrolled infection, other autoimmune disease, pregnancy or lactation were ineligible. Diagnoses rested on clinical symptoms, serum thyroxine and TRAb, thyroid ultrasound and orbital computed tomography. Researchers took RNA transcripts and amplified the TCR beta CDR3 regions from them. The TCR CDR3 was amplified in a first-round RT-PCR using the HTBI primer set. Each CDR3 protein gets one entry after TCRdb re-called the multiplex PCR reads with MiXCR. The sample contains 330,000 or so distinct CDR3 sequences, approximately 19% of which appear only once. The specimen sequenced was blood. The receptor was isolated from a man aged 50 to 59 with Graves' ophthalmopathy.

CDR3 DNA sequence: TGTGCCAGCAGCCCCACCATGGGACAGGGAGAGACCCAGTACTTC. Its translation is CASSPTMGQGETQYF. The chain has TRBV28 and TRBJ2-5, with 9 bases that match TRBD1. The CDR3 contains 15 residues. CDR1 and CDR2 from the germline V gene are MDHEN and SYDVKM. J gave up 4 bases and V 6 bases, and 9 bases lay outside the gene matches.